This T cell receptor (beta chain) was observed in a study of blood T cell repertoires in COVID-19. The overall study: The analysed material was cDNA or gDNA that came from T cells, B-cell-depleted T cells, or PBMCs.

Across 24 US areas, participants ranged in age from about 18 to 100 years. Only in-frame clones appear in the TCRdb table, and some are missing; sequencing was by immunoSEQ multiplex PCR. The table records 65,000 or so clones, approximately 70% of them present only once. The clonotype originates from a woman aged 55-70 years who had been exposed to COVID-19. Material for sequencing was PBMCs or T cells enriched from blood (not recorded which).

The CDR3 DNA follows: TGTGCCAGCAGCAGGGACAGGGGTATGGCTTCACCCCTCCACTTT. The encoded protein is CASSRDRGMASPLHF. This chain links TRBV7-2 with TRBJ1-6; 10 positions match TRBD1. This CDR3 is built from 15 residues. J lost 9 bases, V lost 5 bases, and 7 bases had no gene match. CDR1 and CDR2 from the germline V gene are SGHTA and FQGNSA.